This TCR beta chain was sequenced during a study of vaccination effects on CD4 cells after COVID-19. Before sequencing, viral peptide pools were used by the ViraFEST assay to expand antigen-specific CD4+ T cells. The authors isolated CD4+ T cells after around 11 days of culture. Vaccine recipients lacked prior SARS-CoV-2 infection and had negative nucleocapsid antibodies. The method was immunoSEQ multiplex PCR; TCRdb's version includes in-frame clones alone and lacks a portion of them. Counted here are tens of thousands of clones, approximately 76% occurring once; the ten biggest clones make up roughly 2.8%. This clone was seen a single time. Antigen specificity is unknown. CDR1 is DFQATT and CDR2 is SNEGSKA in the germline V gene (reference sequence). The germline V and J ends were trimmed by 3 bases and 3 bases, with 12 bases remaining between them. The CDR3 contains 14 residues.

The receptor was derived from a human donor who received a COVID-19 vaccine. Sequences were derived from CD4+ T cells from PBMCs cultured with HCoV-NL63 spike peptides, sampled before COVID-19 vaccination. The genes are TRBV20-1 and TRBJ1-5; D gene ambiguous. CDR3 protein: CSASSRQFNQPQHF. Here the CDR3 DNA reads TGCAGTGCTAGTTCGCGTCAGTTCAATCAGCCCCAGCATTTT.